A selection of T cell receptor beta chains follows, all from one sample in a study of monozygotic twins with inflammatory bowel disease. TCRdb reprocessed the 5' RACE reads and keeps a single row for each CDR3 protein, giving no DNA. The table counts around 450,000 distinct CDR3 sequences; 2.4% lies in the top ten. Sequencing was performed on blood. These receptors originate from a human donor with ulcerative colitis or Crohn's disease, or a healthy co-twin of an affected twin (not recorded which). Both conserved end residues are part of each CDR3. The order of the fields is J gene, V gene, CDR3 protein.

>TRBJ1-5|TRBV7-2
CASSRDRGNGQPQHF
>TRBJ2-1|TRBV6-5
CASSYSSGNEQFF
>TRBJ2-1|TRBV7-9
CASSTDRAGNEQFF
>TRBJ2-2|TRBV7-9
CASSFIQMNTGELFF
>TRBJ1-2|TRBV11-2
CASTRREDGYTF
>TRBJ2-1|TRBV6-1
CASRPGLAINEQFF
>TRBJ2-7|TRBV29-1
CSVEVPGHGEQYF
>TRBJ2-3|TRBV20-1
CSAEHGTDTQYF
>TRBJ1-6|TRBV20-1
CSARVGGAINSPLHF
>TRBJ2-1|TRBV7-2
CASSKRSGDEQFF
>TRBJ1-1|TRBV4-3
CDSSQGPSDGNTEAFF
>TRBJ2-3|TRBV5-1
CASSRSKATDTQYF
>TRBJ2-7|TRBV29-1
CSVWARGEQYF
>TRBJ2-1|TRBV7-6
CASSLGPLASSYNEQFF
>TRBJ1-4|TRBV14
CASSQGAGVGKLFF
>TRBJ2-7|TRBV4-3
CASSQEVGVLDEQYF
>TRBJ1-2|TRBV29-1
CSVGMRSGDGYTF
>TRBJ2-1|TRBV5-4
CASSFGIPTSNEQFF
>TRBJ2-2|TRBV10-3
CAISEPGQGAGELFF
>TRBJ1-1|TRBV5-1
CASSLLTTGNTEAFF
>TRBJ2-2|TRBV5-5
CASSLRQGSTGELFF
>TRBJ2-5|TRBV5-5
CASSFRLETQYF
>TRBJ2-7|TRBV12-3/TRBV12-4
CASSSSGKQYF
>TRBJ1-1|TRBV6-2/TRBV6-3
CASSYLGQGTEAFF
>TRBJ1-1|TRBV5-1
CASTGQGNTEAFF
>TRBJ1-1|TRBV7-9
CASSLDWGEAFF
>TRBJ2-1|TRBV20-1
CSARDLAQSSYNEQFF
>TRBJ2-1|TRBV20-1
CSAPRRNEQFF
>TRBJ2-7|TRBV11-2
CASSFTSGGPTYEQYF
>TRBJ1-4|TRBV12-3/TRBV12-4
CASSLIAGQGDKKLFF
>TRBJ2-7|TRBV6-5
CASSQPGDEQYF
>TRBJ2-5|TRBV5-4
CASSRTSGPVETQYF
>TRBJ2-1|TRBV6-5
CASSYGSGNEQFF